Below, one T cell receptor (beta chain) is given with its context. These data are taken from a study of blood T cell repertoires in COVID-19. Study overall: Samples came from the United States, Italy and Spain, spanning acute and convalescent COVID-19. PBMCs, B-cell-depleted T cells, or T cells were the source of the cDNA or gDNA that made up the material.

Under the authors' procedure: Amplification of reference gene primers was used by the study to estimate nucleated cell counts. This table comes from immunoSEQ multiplex PCR, and its TCRdb copy is limited to in-frame clones, with some not included. Clone size and V and J calls were adopted from that table, with D and trimming inferred from the DNA. The repertoire consists of approximately 120,000 clones, with roughly 86% occurring once and the leading ten covering 9.5% to 15%. This CDR3 contains 16 residues. The rearrangement links TRBV21-1 to TRBJ1-5. TRBV21-1 has pseudogene status. This TCR was sampled from a human donor in a cohort sampled during active COVID-19. Sequenced sample: peripheral blood. CDR3 in DNA: TGTGCCAGCAGCAACACTGTGCCGGGATTTACTCAGCCCCAGCATTTT. It specifies CASSNTVPGFTQPQHF.